These T cell receptor beta chains were read from a single sample in a study of early T cells in non-severe SARS-CoV-2 infection. Via MiXCR, TCRdb re-called the 5' RACE reads, giving one row per CDR3 protein. Found here are tens of thousands of distinct CDR3 sequences, approximately 12% of them singletons; the top ten hold roughly 3.1%. The specimen was whole blood. These receptors all come from an adult who was a healthcare worker with PCR-confirmed SARS-CoV-2 infection or an uninfected control (not recorded which). Both conserved end residues are part of each CDR3.

TRBJ1-4	TRBV3-1	CASSRGTEKLFF
TRBJ2-1	TRBV6-5	CASSRGQGAYEQFF
TRBJ2-4	TRBV28	CASSLIGWNIQYF
TRBJ1-2	TRBV5-1	CASSPSGYGYTF
TRBJ2-5	TRBV5-5	CASSWADRGQETQYF
TRBJ1-1	TRBV18	CASSERTGIGTEAFF
TRBJ2-7	TRBV28	CASSPWTGREEQYF
TRBJ1-4	TRBV11-2	CASSPQVGEKLFF
TRBJ1-3	TRBV30	CAWSGGRQSSGNTIYF
TRBJ1-6	TRBV27	CASSGFNSPLHF
TRBJ2-7	TRBV27	CASSFEGFTEQYF
TRBJ1-5	TRBV6-1	CASREAAGTLASPQHF
TRBJ2-5	TRBV6-6	CASSYAGVGETQYF
TRBJ2-2	TRBV28	CASSRARGNTGELFF
TRBJ1-1	TRBV5-5	CASSHNRGMNTEAFF
TRBJ1-2	TRBV3-1	CASSQGKGRTLGYTF
TRBJ2-5	TRBV7-2	CASSFSLTGGQTQYF
TRBJ2-3	TRBV19	CASSEAISTDTQYF
TRBJ2-1	TRBV5-6	CASSFRLADHIEQFF
TRBJ2-5	TRBV29-1	CSVTTSLTQYF
TRBJ1-5	TRBV28	CASSKAEVGVPPQHF
TRBJ2-5	TRBV20-1	CSARVRGIAGGSETQYF
TRBJ2-7	TRBV18	CASSPLPPAGESYEQYF
TRBJ1-1	TRBV6-5	CASSYTGRDRRNTEAFF
TRBJ2-7	TRBV6-5	CASSRSGLSYEQYF
TRBJ2-2	TRBV18	CASSRLDGELFF
TRBJ2-2	TRBV5-4	CASSLEQGTGELFF
TRBJ1-1	TRBV10-3	CAIRGTGSTEAFF
TRBJ1-1	TRBV7-9	CASRTGGAREDTEAFF
TRBJ1-6	TRBV7-2	CASSFGTPYNSPLHF
TRBJ2-1	TRBV11-2	CASSLRQSSYNEQFF
TRBJ1-4	TRBV30	CAWSVPGKVPEKLFF
TRBJ2-3	TRBV7-8	CASSFWGDTQYF
TRBJ2-2	TRBV5-6	CASSSGGGELFF
TRBJ2-2	TRBV5-1	CASTPEASGSTGELFF
TRBJ2-6	TRBV12-3/TRBV12-4	CASSSHTGTGGRFFGANVLTF
TRBJ2-3	TRBV7-3	CASSLGGGYTDTQYF
TRBJ2-7	TRBV28	CASSLGPSGGTYEQYF